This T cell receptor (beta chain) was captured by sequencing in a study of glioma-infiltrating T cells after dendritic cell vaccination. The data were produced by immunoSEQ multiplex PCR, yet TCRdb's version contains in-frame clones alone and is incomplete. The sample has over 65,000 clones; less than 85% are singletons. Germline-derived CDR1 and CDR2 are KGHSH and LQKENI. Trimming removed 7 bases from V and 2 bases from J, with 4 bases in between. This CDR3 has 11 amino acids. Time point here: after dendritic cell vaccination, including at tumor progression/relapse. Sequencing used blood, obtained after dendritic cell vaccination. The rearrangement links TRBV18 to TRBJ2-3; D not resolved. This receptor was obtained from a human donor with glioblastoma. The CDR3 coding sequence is TGTGCCAGCTTAGTCACAGATACGCAGTATTTT. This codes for CASLVTDTQYF.